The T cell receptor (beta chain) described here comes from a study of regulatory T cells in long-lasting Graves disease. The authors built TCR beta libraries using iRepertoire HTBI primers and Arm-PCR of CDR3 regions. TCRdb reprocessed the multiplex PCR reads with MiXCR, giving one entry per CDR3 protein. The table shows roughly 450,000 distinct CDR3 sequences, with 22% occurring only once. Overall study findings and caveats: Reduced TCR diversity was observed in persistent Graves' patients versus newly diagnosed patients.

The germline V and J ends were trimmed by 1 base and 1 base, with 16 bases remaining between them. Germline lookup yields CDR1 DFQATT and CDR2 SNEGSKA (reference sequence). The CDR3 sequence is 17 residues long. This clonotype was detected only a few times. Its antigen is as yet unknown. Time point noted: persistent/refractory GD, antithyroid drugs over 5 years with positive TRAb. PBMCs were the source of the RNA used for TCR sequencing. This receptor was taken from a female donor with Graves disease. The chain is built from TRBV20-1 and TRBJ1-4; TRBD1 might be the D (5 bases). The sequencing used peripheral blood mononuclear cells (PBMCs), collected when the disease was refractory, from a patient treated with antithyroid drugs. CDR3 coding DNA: TGCAGTGCTAGAGTCCCGCAGCAGGGCAGAACTAATGAAAAACTGTTTTTT. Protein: CSARVPQQGRTNEKLFF.